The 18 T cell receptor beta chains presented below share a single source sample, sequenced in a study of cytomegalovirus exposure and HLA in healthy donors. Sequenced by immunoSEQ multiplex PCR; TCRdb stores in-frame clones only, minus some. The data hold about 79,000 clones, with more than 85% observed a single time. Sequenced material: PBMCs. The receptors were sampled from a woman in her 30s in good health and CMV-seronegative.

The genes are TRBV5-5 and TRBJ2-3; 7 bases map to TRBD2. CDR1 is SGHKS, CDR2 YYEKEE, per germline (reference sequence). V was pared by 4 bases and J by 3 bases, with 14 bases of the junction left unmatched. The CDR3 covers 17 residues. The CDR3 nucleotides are TGTGCCAGCAGCACCCCAGTGGGGGGGATCGGTACAGATACGCAGTATTTT. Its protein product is CASSTPVGGIGTDTQYF.

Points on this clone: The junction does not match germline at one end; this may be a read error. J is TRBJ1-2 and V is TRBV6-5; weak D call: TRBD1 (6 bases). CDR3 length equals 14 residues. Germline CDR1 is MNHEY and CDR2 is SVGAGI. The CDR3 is CASSRNTPTGTPFF. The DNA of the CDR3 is TGTGCCAGCAGCCGAAACACTCCTACCGGGACACCTTTCTTC.

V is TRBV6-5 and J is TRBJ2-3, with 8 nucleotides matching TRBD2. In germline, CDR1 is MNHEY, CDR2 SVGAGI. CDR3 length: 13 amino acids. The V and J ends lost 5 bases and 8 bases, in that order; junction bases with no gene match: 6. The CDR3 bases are TGTGCCAGCAGTGGAGCGGGAGTCGTTACGCAGTATTTT. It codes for CASSGAGVVTQYF.

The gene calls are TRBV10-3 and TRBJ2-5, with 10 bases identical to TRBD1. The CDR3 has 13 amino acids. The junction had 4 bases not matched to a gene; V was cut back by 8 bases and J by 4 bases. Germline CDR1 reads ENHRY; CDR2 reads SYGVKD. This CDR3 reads CAISTGGSETQYF. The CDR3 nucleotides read TGTGCCATCTCGACAGGGGGCTCAGAGACCCAGTACTTC.

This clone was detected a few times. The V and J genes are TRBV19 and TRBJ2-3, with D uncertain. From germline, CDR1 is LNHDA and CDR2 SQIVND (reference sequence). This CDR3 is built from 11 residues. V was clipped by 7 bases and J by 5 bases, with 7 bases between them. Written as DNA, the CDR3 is TGTGCCAGTACCAACAGAGATACGCAGTATTTT. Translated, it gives CASTNRDTQYF.

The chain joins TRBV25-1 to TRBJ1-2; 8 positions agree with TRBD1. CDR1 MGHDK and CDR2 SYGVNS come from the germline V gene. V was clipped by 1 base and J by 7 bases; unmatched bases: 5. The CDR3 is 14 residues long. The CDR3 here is CASSESWTGSGYTF. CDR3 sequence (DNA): TGTGCCAGCAGTGAATCCTGGACAGGGAGTGGCTACACCTTC.

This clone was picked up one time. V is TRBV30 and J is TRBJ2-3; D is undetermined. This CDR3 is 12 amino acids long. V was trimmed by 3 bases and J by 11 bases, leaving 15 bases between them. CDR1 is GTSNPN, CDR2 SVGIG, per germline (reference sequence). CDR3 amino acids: CAWRTTNNRQYF. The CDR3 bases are TGTGCCTGGAGAACCACAAATAACCGGCAGTATTTT.

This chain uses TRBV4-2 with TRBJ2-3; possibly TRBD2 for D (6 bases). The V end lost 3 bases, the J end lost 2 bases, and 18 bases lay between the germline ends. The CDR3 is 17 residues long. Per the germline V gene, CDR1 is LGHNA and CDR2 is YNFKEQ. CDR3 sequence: CASSQGGLAGITDTQYF. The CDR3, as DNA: TGTGCCAGCAGCCAGGGGGGTCTGGCGGGAATCACAGATACGCAGTATTTT.

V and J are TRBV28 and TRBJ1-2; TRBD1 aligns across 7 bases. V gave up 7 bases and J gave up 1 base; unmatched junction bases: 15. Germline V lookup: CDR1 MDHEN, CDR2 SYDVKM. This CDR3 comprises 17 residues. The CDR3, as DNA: TGTGCCAGCATTGGGCTTAAGGGGACAGACAATAACTATGGCTACACCTTC. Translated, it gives CASIGLKGTDNNYGYTF.

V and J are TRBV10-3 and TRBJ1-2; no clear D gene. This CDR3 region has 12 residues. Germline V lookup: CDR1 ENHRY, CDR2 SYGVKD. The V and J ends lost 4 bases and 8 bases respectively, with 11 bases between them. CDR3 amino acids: CAISGSSRGYTF. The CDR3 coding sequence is TGTGCCATCAGTGGGAGCTCCCGGGGCTACACCTTC.

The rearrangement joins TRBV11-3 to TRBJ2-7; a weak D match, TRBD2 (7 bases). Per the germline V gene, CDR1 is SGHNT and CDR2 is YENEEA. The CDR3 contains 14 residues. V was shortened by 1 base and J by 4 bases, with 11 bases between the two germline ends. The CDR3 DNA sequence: TGTGCCAGCAGCTTAGCGGGGGGCGCGTACGAGCAGTACTTC. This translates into CASSLAGGAYEQYF.

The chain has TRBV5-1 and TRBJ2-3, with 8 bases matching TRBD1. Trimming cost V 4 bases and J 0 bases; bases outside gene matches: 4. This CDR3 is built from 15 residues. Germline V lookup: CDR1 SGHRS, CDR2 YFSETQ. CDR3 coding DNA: TGCGCCAGCAGCGGCGGGACAGGTAGCACAGATACGCAGTATTTT. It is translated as CASSGGTGSTDTQYF.

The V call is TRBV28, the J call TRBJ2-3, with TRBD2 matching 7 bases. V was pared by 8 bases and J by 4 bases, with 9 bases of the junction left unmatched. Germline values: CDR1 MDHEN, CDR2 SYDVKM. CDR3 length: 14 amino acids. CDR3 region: CASATGGGADTQYF. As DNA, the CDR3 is TGTGCCAGCGCCACCGGCGGGGGAGCAGATACGCAGTATTTT.

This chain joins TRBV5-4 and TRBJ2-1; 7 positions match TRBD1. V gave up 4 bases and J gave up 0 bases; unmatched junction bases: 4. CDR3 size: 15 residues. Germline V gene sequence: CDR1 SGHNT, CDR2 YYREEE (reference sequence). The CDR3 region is CASSLPGGSYNEQFF. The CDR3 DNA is TGTGCCAGCAGCCTCCCAGGGGGCTCCTACAATGAGCAGTTCTTC.

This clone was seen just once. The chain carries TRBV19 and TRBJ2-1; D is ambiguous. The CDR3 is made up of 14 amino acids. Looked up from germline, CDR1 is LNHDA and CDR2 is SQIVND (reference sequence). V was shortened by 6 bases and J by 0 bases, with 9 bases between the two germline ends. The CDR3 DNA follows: TGTGCCAGTAGAGAGAGGAGCTCCTACAATGAGCAGTTCTTC. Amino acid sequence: CASRERSSYNEQFF.

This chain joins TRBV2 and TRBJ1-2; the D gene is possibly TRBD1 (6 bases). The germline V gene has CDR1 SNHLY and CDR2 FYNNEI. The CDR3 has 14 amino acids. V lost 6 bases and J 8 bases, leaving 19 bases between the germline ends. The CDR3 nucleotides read TGTGCCAGCAGCCGGGGGGGGCCGGGGTACGGCTACACCTTC. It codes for CASSRGGPGYGYTF. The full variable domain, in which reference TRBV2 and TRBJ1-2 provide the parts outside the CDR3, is EPEVTQTPSHQVTQMGQEVILRCVPISNHLYFYWYRQILGQKVEFLVSFYNNEISEKSEIFDDQFSVERPDGSNFTLKIRSTKLEDSAMYFCASSRGGPGYGYTFGSGTRLTVV.

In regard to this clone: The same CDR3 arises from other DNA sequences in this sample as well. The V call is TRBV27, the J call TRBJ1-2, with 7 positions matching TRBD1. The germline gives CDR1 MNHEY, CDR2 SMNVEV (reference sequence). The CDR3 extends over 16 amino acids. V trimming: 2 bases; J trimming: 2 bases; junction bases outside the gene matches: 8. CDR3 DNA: TGTGCCAGCAGTTTACTCTCTTCGACAGGGAACTATGGCTACACCTTC. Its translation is CASSLLSSTGNYGYTF.

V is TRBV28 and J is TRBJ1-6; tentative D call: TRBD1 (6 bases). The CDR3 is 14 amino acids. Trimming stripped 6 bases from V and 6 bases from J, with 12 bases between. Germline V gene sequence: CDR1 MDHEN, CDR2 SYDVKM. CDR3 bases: TGTGCCAGCAGCCTGGGACACATTAATTCACCCCTCCACTTT. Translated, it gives CASSLGHINSPLHF. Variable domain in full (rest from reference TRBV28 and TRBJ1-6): DVKVTQSSRYLVKRTGEKVFLECVQDMDHENMFWYRQDPGLGLRLIYFSYDVKMKEKGDIPEGYSVSREKKERFSLILESASTNQTSMYLCASSLGHINSPLHFGNGTRLTVT.